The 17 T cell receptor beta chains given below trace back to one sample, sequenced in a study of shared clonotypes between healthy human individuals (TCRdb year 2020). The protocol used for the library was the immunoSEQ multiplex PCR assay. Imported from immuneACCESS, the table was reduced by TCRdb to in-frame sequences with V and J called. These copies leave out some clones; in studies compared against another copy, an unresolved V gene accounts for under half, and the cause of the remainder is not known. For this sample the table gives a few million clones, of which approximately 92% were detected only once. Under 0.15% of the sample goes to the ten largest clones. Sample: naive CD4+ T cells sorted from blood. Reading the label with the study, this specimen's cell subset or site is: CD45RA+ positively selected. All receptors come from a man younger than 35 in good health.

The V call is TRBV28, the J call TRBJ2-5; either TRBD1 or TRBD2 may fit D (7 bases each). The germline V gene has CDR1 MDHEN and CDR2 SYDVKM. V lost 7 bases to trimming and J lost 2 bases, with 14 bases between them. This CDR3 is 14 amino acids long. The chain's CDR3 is CASIPGGGQETQYF. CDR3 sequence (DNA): TGTGCCAGCATCCCAGGGGGGGGGCAAGAGACCCAGTACTTC.

In DNA, the CDR3 is TGTGCCACCGAGGGGGGCACCTATGGCTACACCTTC. Its translation is CATEGGTYGYTF. The chain joins TRBV15 to TRBJ1-2, with a weak D call TRBD1 (6 bases). The CDR3 is made up of 12 amino acids. Trimming left V 8 bases short and J 4 bases short, with 11 bases between. CDR1 is LNHNV, CDR2 YYDKDF, per germline (reference sequence). Combining the CDR3 with reference TRBV15 and TRBJ1-2 gives the whole variable domain DAMVIQNPRYQVTQFGKPVTLSCSQTLNHNVMYWYQQKSSQAPKLLFHYYDKDFNNEADTPDNFQSRRPNTSFCFLDIRSPGLGDTAMYLCATEGGTYGYTFGSGTRLTVV.

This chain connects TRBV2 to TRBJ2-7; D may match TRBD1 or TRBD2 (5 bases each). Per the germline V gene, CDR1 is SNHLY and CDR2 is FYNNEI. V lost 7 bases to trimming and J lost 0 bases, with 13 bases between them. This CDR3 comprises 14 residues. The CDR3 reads CASTPEGSSYEQYF. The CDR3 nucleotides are TGTGCCAGCACCCCTGAGGGGAGCTCCTACGAGCAGTACTTC.

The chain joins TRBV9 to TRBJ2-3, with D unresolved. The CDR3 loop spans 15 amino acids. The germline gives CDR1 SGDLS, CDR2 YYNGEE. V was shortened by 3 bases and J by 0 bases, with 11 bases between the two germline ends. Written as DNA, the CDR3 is TGTGCCAGCAGCGCCACCCTAACAAGCACAGATACGCAGTATTTT. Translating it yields CASSATLTSTDTQYF.

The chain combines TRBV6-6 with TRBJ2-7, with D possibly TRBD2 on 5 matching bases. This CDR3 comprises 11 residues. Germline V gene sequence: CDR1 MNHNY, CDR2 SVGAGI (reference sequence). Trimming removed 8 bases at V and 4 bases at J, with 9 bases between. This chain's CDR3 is CASGGRYEQYF. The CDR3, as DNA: TGTGCCAGCGGCGGGCGGTACGAGCAGTACTTC.

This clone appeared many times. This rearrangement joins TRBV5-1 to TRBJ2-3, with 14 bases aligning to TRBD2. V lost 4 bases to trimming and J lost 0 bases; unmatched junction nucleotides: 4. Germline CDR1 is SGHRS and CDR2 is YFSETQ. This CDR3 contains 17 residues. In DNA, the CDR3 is TGCGCCAGCAGCAGGACTAGCGGGGGGCCTAGCACAGATACGCAGTATTTT. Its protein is CASSRTSGGPSTDTQYF.

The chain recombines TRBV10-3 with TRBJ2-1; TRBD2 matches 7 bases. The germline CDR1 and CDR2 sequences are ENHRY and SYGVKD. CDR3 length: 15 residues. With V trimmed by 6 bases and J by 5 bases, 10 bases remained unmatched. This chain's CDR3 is CAISQPGLTNNEQFF. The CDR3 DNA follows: TGTGCCATCAGCCAACCGGGACTAACAAACAATGAGCAGTTCTTC.

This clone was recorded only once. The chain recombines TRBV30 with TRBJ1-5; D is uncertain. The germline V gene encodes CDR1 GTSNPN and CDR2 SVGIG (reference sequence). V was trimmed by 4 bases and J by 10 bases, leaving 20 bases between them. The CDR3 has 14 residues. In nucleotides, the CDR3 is TGTGCCTGGACAGCCTTCTCCCCAGACGGTCCCCAGCATTTT. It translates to CAWTAFSPDGPQHF.

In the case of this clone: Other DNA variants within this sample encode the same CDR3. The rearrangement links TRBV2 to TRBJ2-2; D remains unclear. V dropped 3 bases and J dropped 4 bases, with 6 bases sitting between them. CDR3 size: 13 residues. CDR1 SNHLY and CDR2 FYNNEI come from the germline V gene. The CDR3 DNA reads TGTGCCAGCAGTGAGGTCCCCACCGGGGAGCTGTTTTTT. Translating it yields CASSEVPTGELFF.

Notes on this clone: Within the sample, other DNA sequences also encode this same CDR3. The CDR3 DNA is TGTGCCAGCAGCTTTCTGGGGAGCTCCTACGAGCAGTACTTC. Protein sequence: CASSFLGSSYEQYF. The rearrangement links TRBV5-6 to TRBJ2-7; D is possibly TRBD2 (5 bases). The CDR3 consists of 14 residues. The germline CDR1 and CDR2 sequences are SGHDT and YYEEEE. Trimming left V 2 bases short and J 0 bases short, with 9 bases between.

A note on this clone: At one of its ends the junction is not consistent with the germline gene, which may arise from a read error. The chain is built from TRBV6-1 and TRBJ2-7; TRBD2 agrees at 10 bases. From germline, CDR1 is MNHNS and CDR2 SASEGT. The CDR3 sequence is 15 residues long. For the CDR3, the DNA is TGTGCCATCAGTGAGTCAGGGCTAGCGGGAGCCGAGCAGTACTTC. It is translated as CAISESGLAGAEQYF.

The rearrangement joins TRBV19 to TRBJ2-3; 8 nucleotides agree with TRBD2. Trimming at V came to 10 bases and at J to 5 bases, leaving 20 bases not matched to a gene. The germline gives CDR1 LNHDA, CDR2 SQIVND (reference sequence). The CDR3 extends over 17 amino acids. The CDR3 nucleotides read TGTGCCACCCGCCGTCAGGGTAGCGGGGCCGGCGGAGATACGCAGTATTTT. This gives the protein CATRRQGSGAGGDTQYF.

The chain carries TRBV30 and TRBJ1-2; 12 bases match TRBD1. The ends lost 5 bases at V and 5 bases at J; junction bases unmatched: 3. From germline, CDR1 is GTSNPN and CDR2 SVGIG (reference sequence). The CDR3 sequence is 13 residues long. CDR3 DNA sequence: TGTGCCTGGGGGGGACAGGGGGCTTATGGCTACACCTTC. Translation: CAWGGQGAYGYTF.

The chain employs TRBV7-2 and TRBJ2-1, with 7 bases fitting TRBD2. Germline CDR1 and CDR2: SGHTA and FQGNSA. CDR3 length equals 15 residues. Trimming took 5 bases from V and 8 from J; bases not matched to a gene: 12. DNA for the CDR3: TGTGCCAGCAGCCCTAAGTGGGGCGGGAGCTATGAGCAGTTCTTC. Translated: CASSPKWGGSYEQFF.

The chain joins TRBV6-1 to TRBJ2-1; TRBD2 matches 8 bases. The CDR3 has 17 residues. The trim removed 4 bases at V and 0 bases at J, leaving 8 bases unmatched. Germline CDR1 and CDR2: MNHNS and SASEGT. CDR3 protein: CASSVPAGAVSYNEQFF. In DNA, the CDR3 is TGTGCCAGCAGTGTTCCAGCGGGGGCCGTCTCCTACAATGAGCAGTTCTTC.

The CDR3 DNA reads as TGCGCCAGCAAAGGGACAGGGGATGAAAAACTGTTTTTT. It yields the protein CASKGTGDEKLFF. This sequence joins TRBV5-1 and TRBJ1-4, with 10 bases lining up with TRBD1. The CDR3 has 13 amino acids. The germline CDR1 and CDR2 sequences are SGHRS and YFSETQ. J gave up 6 bases and V 6 bases, and 2 bases lay outside the gene matches.

CDR3 residues: CSVGGSGPSTDTQYF. For the CDR3, the DNA is TGCAGCGTTGGAGGGAGCGGGCCGAGCACAGATACGCAGTATTTT. The chain carries TRBV29-1 and TRBJ2-3, with a weak D call TRBD2 (6 bases). The CDR3 consists of 15 residues. Germline loops: CDR1 SQVTM, CDR2 ANQGSEA. Trimming removed 4 bases from V and 0 bases from J, with 14 bases in between.